This T cell receptor beta chain was documented in a study of shared T cell receptors in the human thymus. Measured with immunoSEQ multiplex PCR; TCRdb has only the in-frame clones, and not every one. The sample carries 540,000 or so clones, about 84% recorded once. CDR1 is SGDLS, CDR2 YYNGEE, per germline. With 0 bases clipped from V and 9 bases from J, the junction kept 15 bases outside the gene matches. This CDR3 is built from 18 residues. The same specimen was also included in a second study, on human thymus T cells. From that paper: Corrective surgery for congenital heart defects was being performed on the healthy Finnish infants who served as donors. The study used thymus tissue resected during corrective heart surgery. Among unrelated individuals, related research reported thymic repertoires that overlapped highly.

What was sequenced was thymocytes. The genes are TRBV9 and TRBJ2-1; TRBD2 aligns across 10 bases. The origin of this receptor is a boy in the first two years of life with a congenital heart defect. CDR3 in DNA: TGTGCCAGCAGCGTAGGACTTCAAGCGGGAGGGCCTCCGGGTGAGCAGTTCTTC. Translation gives CASSVGLQAGGPPGEQFF. Together with reference TRBV9 and TRBJ2-1, the CDR3 gives the full variable domain: DSGVTQTPKHLITATGQRVTLRCSPRSGDLSVYWYQQSLDQGLQFLIQYYNGEERAKGNILERFSAQQFPDLHSELNLSSLELGDSALYFCASSVGLQAGGPPGEQFFGPGTRLTVL.